This T cell receptor beta chain was captured by sequencing in a study of CD8 T cells in ankylosing spondylitis. Study-wide points: According to the report, clones linked to the disease were significantly enriched in matched synovial fluid samples taken from ankylosing spondylitis patients.

V was pared by 6 bases and J by 4 bases, with 11 bases of the junction left unmatched. Germline V CDR1 and CDR2: SEHNR, FQNEAQ (reference sequence). The length of the CDR3 is 17 residues. This clonotype has just a few counts. Its antigen is currently unknown. Researchers built TCR beta libraries using quantitative 5'-RACE with molecular barcodes. TCRdb analysed the 5' RACE reads with MiXCR anew, one entry per CDR3 protein. The data show approximately 100,000 distinct CDR3 sequences, less than 25% seen once. The chain uses TRBV7-9 and TRBJ2-3; TRBD1 aligns across 12 bases. The sample was synovial fluid, either unsorted or a sorted T cell fraction (not recorded which). This TCR came from a male donor with ankylosing spondylitis. Here the CDR3 reads CASRTGTGTGGPDTQYF. In DNA form, the CDR3 reads TGTGCCAGCAGGACCGGAACCGGGACAGGGGGCCCAGATACGCAGTATTTT.